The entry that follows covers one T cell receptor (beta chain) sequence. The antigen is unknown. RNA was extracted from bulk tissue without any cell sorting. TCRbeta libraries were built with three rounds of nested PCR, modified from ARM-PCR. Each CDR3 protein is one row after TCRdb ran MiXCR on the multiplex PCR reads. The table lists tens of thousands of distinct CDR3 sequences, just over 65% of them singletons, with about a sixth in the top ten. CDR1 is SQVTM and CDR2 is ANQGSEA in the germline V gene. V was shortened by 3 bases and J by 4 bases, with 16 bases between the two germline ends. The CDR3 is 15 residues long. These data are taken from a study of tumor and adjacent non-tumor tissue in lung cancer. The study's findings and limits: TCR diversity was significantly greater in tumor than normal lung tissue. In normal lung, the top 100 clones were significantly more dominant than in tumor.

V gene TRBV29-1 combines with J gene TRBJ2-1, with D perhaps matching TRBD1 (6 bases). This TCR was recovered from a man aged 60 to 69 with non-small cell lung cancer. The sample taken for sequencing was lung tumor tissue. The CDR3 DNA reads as TGCAGCGTTGATAAGGACAGCGTGGGGTACAATGAGCAGTTCTTC. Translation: CSVDKDSVGYNEQFF.